The clone carrying this T cell receptor (beta chain) has just a few counts. Its antigen is currently unknown. TCRdb reprocessed the 5' RACE reads via MiXCR and lists one record per CDR3 protein. The sample consists of roughly 290,000 distinct CDR3 sequences, 7.5% to 9.5% of them appearing once. This sample stems from a study of identical twins. Study-wide findings and caveats: Where out-of-frame alpha sequences were twin-shared, they showed excess low generation probability.

Unmatched junction bases numbered 10, after V lost 6 bases and J lost 4 bases. The CDR3 extends over 15 amino acids. Germline loops: CDR1 SQVTM, CDR2 ANQGSEA. The same data also contributed to another study, on yellow fever vaccine responses in identical twins. That investigation notes: Twins reportedly mounted vaccine T cell responses that seemed partly convergent, partly personalized.

The sequencing input was CD8+ T cells sorted from blood. This receptor was taken from a woman aged 18-29 years in good health. The chain carries TRBV29-1 and TRBJ2-1; TRBD1 agrees at 9 bases. CDR3: CSVGPGTGRYNEQFF. The CDR3 region has the DNA TGCAGCGTGGGGCCCGGGACAGGGCGATACAATGAGCAGTTCTTC.